This TCR beta chain comes out of a study of blood T cells in healthy people across ages. Next came a second PCR, run for about 7 to 12 cycles, which used a sample-barcoded 5' primer along with a J-beta primer mix. TCRdb recomputed calls from the 5' RACE reads with MiXCR, one row per CDR3 protein. The sample has about 680,000 distinct CDR3 sequences, around 49% seen once. Remarks on this clonotype: A clone one base away is much larger, so this may be a read error.

The sequencing sample was made of blood. This clonotype was sampled from an older woman in good health.

In DNA, the CDR3 is TGCAGCGTTGTGAGGGCTGGACAGCTATCAAACATTCAGTACTTC. Its protein product is CSVVRAGQLSNIQYF. This rearrangement joins TRBV29-1 to TRBJ2-4; D might be TRBD1 (6 bases). V shed 4 bases and J shed 6 bases, with 19 bases lying between them. The V gene's germline CDR1 is SQVTM and CDR2 ANQGSEA. CDR3 length equals 15 residues.